This T cell receptor beta chain was recovered during a study of T cell changes during pregnancy in multiple sclerosis. Some clones are missing from TCRdb's copy, which holds only in-frame ones; the method was immunoSEQ multiplex PCR. The sample shows fewer than 150,000 clones, roughly 96% of them seen only once. The length of the CDR3 is 11 residues. Between the trimmed V and J ends, which lost 8 bases and 1 base, there was a span of 5 bases. Looked up from germline, CDR1 is MDHEN and CDR2 is SYDVKM. This chain joins TRBV28 and TRBJ2-5; D not resolved. Material: peripheral blood, obtained after pregnancy. This TCR was sampled from a female donor with multiple sclerosis, enrolled in a pregnancy study. The CDR3 loop is CASLSQETQYF. The CDR3 DNA follows: TGTGCCAGCCTAAGCCAAGAGACCCAGTACTTC.